These 7 T cell receptor beta chains were all obtained from the same sample, sequenced in a study of kidney transplant recipient with SARS-CoV-2 infection. TCRdb reprocessed the reads via MiXCR and lists one record per CDR3 protein. The sample has roughly 250,000 distinct CDR3 sequences, about 30% seen once. The material sequenced was a blood sample, taken at baseline and between days 110 and 120 from a kidney transplant recipient. The source of these receptors is a male patient in his thirties who had COVID-19 and was a kidney transplant recipient. Some T cells may be transferred from the graft donor.

This clonotype was seen only a few times. The rearrangement joins TRBV6-5 to TRBJ2-1; 8 nucleotides agree with TRBD2. V lost 8 bases and J lost 0; bases outside the gene matches: 15. The CDR3 extends over 18 amino acids. Germline V CDR1 and CDR2: MNHEY, SVGAGI. CDR3 in amino acids: CASGKMGLVGSSYNEQFF. CDR3 nucleotides: TGTGCCAGCGGTAAAATGGGACTAGTGGGAAGCTCCTACAATGAGCAGTTCTTC.

This sequence joins TRBV5-3 and TRBJ1-2; D is ambiguous. TRBV5-3 carries the ORF label, with uncertain function. The CDR3 is made up of 16 amino acids. The V and J ends lost 6 bases and 4 bases respectively, with 22 bases between them. The CDR3 nucleotides read TGTGCCAGAATACGGGAAGTGGTGAGAAAGACCTATGGCTACACCTTC. Translating gives CARIREVVRKTYGYTF.

This clonotype has ten or more counts. V and J are TRBV18 and TRBJ2-5; maybe TRBD2 (6 bases). The tail of the sequence fits TRBJ2-7 better, so the J call may be wrong. CDR3 length equals 13 residues. The germline V gene has CDR1 KGHSH and CDR2 LQKENI. The CDR3 protein is CASSPLRGAEQYF. In DNA form, the CDR3 reads TGTGCCAGCTCACCTCTCCGCGGGGCCGAGCAGTACTTC.

In its sample, this clonotype was seen many times. This chain joins TRBV12-3 or TRBV12-4 and TRBJ1-2; D not certain. The CDR3 has 17 residues. Between the trimmed V and J ends, which lost 5 bases and 4 bases, there was a span of 23 bases. Written as DNA, the CDR3 is TGTGCCAGCAGTCTCAATTACACAGCAGGAAAGACCTATGGCTACACCTTC. This sequence encodes CASSLNYTAGKTYGYTF.

On this clonotype: A much larger clonotype is one base distant, so this may be a read error. The genes are TRBV20-1 and TRBJ2-3; 7 bases map to TRBD1. The CDR3 runs 14 residues. Germline CDR1 is DFQATT and CDR2 is SNEGSKA (reference sequence). The CDR3 nucleotides read TGCAATCCCCGGACAGGCCCCACCACAGATACGCAGTATTTT. The encoded protein is CNPRTGPTTDTQYF.

Turning to this clonotype: A much larger clone differs by one base, so this may be a read error. The J gene is TRBJ1-2, the V gene TRBV9, with a tentative D call TRBD1 (6 bases). CDR1 and CDR2 (germline): SGDLS, YYNGEE. The CDR3 runs 13 residues. The CDR3 spells CACSTPGEGGYTF. The CDR3 nucleotides read TGTGCCTGCAGCACCCCAGGGGAGGGAGGCTACACCTTC.

On this clonotype: A read error may explain this, as a much larger clone is one base away. The gene calls are TRBV18 and TRBJ1-1, with D hard to call. CDR1 is KGHSH, CDR2 LQKENI, per germline. CDR3 length equals 13 residues. This chain's CDR3 is CASSPQKNTGAFF. The CDR3 DNA sequence: TGTGCCAGCTCACCACAGAAGAACACTGGAGCTTTCTTT.